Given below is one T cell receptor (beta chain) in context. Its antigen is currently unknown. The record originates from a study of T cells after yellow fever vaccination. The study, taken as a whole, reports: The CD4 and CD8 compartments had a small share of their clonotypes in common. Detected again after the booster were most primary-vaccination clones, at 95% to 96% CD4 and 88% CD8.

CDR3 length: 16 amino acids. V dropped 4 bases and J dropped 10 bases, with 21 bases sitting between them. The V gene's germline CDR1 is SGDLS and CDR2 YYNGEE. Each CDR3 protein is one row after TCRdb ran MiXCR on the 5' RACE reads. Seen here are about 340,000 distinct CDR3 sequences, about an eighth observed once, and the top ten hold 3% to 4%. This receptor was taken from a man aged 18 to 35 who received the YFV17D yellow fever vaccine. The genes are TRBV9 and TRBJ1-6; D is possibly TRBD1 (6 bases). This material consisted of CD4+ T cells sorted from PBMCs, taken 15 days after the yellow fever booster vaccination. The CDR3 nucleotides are TGTGCCAGCAGCCTCCGAGCAGGGGTCGGGTGGTCACCCCTCCACTTT. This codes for CASSLRAGVGWSPLHF.